In this sample, the clone carrying this T cell receptor beta chain turned up once. The protocol was immunoSEQ multiplex PCR, while the TCRdb copy is restricted to in-frame clones and leaves out a portion. The repertoire holds around 150,000 clones, with about 89% as singletons. The data were taken from a study of control samples from healthy donors and cancer patients. The CDR3 has 14 residues. V trimming: 3 bases; J trimming: 4 bases; junction bases outside the gene matches: 5. CDR1 and CDR2 (germline): SGHTA, FQGNSA. Material: blood. This chain links TRBV7-2 with TRBJ2-7, with 8 bases matching TRBD1. The receptor was isolated from a man aged 25-45 years in good health. This CDR3 reads CASSFGQGGYEQYF. In DNA form, the CDR3 reads TGTGCCAGCAGCTTTGGACAGGGAGGATACGAGCAGTACTTC. Supplemented by reference TRBV7-2 and TRBJ2-7, the full variable domain reads GAGVSQSPSNKVTEKGKDVELRCDPISGHTALYWYRQSLGQGLEFLIYFQGNSAPDKSGLPSDRFSAERTGGSVSTLTIQRTQQEDSAVYLCASSFGQGGYEQYFGPGTRLTVT.